This T cell receptor (beta chain) stems from a study of blood T cell repertoires in COVID-19. Overall study: The study drew acute and convalescent COVID-19 samples from the United States, Italy and Spain. PBMCs, B-cell-depleted T cells, or T cells were the source of the cDNA or gDNA that made up the material.

CDR3 length equals 13 residues. Looked up from germline, CDR1 is SGHRS and CDR2 is YFSETQ. V gave up 2 bases and J gave up 4 bases, with 9 bases separating them. Per the original data handling: Amplification from reference gene primers served as the basis for estimated nucleated cell counts. Only in-frame clones appear in the TCRdb table, and some are missing; sequencing was by immunoSEQ multiplex PCR. The V and J calls and clone size come from that table; D and trimming were worked out from the DNA. The sample holds 250,000 or so clones, about 80% seen once. The specimen was peripheral blood. This clonotype was sampled from an older man with acute or convalescent COVID-19. The J gene is TRBJ1-1, the V gene TRBV5-1; the D is unclear. The CDR3 DNA is TGCGCCAGCAGCTTTGCACAGTCCACTGAAGCTTTCTTT. It specifies CASSFAQSTEAFF.